This section outlines one T cell receptor beta chain sequence together with its context. The antigen is unknown. The sample comes from a study of OX40 agonist ivuxolimab in advanced cancers. The wider study: Earlier anti-PD-1, anti-PD-L1 or anti-CTLA-4 therapy was permitted; around 40% had received some.

Trimming cost V 8 bases and J 2 bases; bases outside gene matches: 5. The CDR3 has 13 residues. Germline values: CDR1 MNHEY, CDR2 SVGAGI. Study outcomes and limitations: Still undetermined is the antigen specificity of the expanded peripheral T cells. More expanded clones were seen, on average, in CD8+ T cells than in CD4+.

Clones were read by immunoSEQ multiplex PCR, and TCRdb kept only the in-frame ones, dropping some. The sample has around 74,000 clones, about 90% seen once. This TCR was sampled from an adult with an advanced solid tumor such as melanoma, head and neck, liver or kidney cancer. V gene TRBV6-5 combines with J gene TRBJ2-7, with 8 bases identical to TRBD1. The material was CD4+ or CD8+ T cells sorted from blood, obtained in a trial of the OX40 agonist ivuxolimab. The CDR3 bases are TGTGCCAGCGCGGACAGGGCCCCCTACGAGCAGTACTTC. Amino acids: CASADRAPYEQYF.